The rows below give T cell receptor beta chains drawn from one sample of a study of cytomegalovirus exposure and HLA in healthy donors. Data came from immunoSEQ multiplex PCR; TCRdb stores just in-frame clones and leaves some out. The table shows 110,000 to 150,000 clones, with approximately 94% occurring only once. The sequenced sample consisted of PBMCs. Receptors were obtained from a man between 18 and 35 years old in good health and CMV-seropositive. CDR3s include the opening cysteine and the closing phenylalanine or tryptophan. The D gene is left open where the match is weak. Only part of the rows carry a size: once, few, many, or a class if the clone is expanded.

d_gene,j_gene,abundance,v_gene,len,CDR3nt,CDR3aa
TRBD2,TRBJ2-6,.,TRBV9,19,TGTGCCAGCAGCCCCCGGACTAGCGGGCCTAGCTCTGGGGCCAACGTCCTGACTTTC,CASSPRTSGPSSGANVLTF
TRBD2,TRBJ2-5,.,TRBV30,16,TGTGCCTGGAATCCGGGACTAGCGGGAGTTGGGGAGACCCAGTACTTC,CAWNPGLAGVGETQYF
.,TRBJ2-2,.,TRBV18,14,TGTGCCAGCTCACCCACTTCCCTCACCGGGGAGCTGTTTTTT,CASSPTSLTGELFF
.,TRBJ1-1,.,TRBV29-1,12,TGCAGCGCTACAGGGTGGGACACTGAAGCTTTCTTT,CSATGWDTEAFF
.,TRBJ2-7,.,TRBV21-1,16,TGTGCCAGCAGCAAAGCGCGGCTAGCGGGCTCCTACGAGCAGTACTTC,CASSKARLAGSYEQYF
.,TRBJ2-1,.,TRBV28,15,TGTGCCAGCAGTCCCCTCGGGAATGCCTACAATGAGCAGTTCTTC,CASSPLGNAYNEQFF
.,TRBJ1-6,.,TRBV2,16,TGTGCCAGCAGTGAAGCGGGGAGCTCCTATAATTCACCCCTCCACTTT,CASSEAGSSYNSPLHF
.,TRBJ1-2,.,TRBV11-2,13,TGTGCCAGCAGCGGACAGCCTGGGCATGGCTACACCTTC,CASSGQPGHGYTF
.,TRBJ2-1,once,TRBV2,12,TGTGCCAGCAGGCGGACCTACAATGAGCAGTTCTTC,CASRRTYNEQFF
.,TRBJ1-2,once,TRBV19,13,TGTGCCAGTAGTCTAGGGCCAGATTATGGCTACACCTTC,CASSLGPDYGYTF
.,TRBJ1-1,few,TRBV5-1,14,TGCGCCAGCAGCTTGGGGGCAGGGAACACTGAAGCTTTCTTT,CASSLGAGNTEAFF
.,TRBJ2-7,once,TRBV28,11,TGTGCCAGCAGTTCCCTAGGTCGGGAACGCTTC,CASSSLGRERF
.,TRBJ1-4,.,TRBV6-1,14,TGTGCCAGCAGTGAAGACAGGGTTTCTGAAAAACTGTTTTTT,CASSEDRVSEKLFF
.,TRBJ2-7,.,TRBV7-2,14,TGTGCCAGCAGCCGCAGCGGTTTTGCGGAAGAGCAGTACTTC,CASSRSGFAEEQYF
.,TRBJ1-2,.,TRBV30,15,TGTGCCTGGAGGGCCGGGTCCTCGAGAATCTATGGCTACACCTTC,CAWRAGSSRIYGYTF
.,TRBJ2-5,.,TRBV19,13,TGTGCCAGTAGTAGTCTAATACAAGAGACCCAGTACTTC,CASSSLIQETQYF
TRBD2,TRBJ2-1,once,TRBV10-3,17,TGTGCCATCAGTGACCTCTTAGCGGGGACCTCAGGGCCTGAGCAGTTCTTC,CAISDLLAGTSGPEQFF
.,TRBJ1-2,.,TRBV29-1,13,TGCAGCGTTGAAACCGGGACATGGAGTGGCTACACCTTC,CSVETGTWSGYTF
.,TRBJ2-3,.,TRBV18,13,TGTGCCAGCGCATCCCAAAGTGGGGGGACGCAGTATTTT,CASASQSGGTQYF